This TCR beta chain was recovered during a study of T cells in Graves' hyperthyroidism and ophthalmopathy. Clinical symptoms, serum thyroxine, TRAb, thyroid ultrasound and orbital computed tomography informed diagnoses. PBMCs were collected from an approximately 9.5 ml volume of fresh peripheral blood. There are a few counts of this clonotype. As yet, its antigen is unknown. General study points: Within blood appeared most thyroid clonotypes that had expanded above 0.001.

From RNA transcripts, TCR beta CDR3 regions were amplified. The TCR CDR3 first-round RT-PCR relied on the HTBI primer set. MiXCR, run by TCRdb on the multiplex PCR reads, gives a single entry per CDR3 protein. The profile shows 500,000 or so distinct CDR3 sequences, 15% to 20% of them singletons. The TCR originated in a woman aged 18 to 35 with Graves' ophthalmopathy. The specimen sequenced was blood.

The CDR3 DNA reads TGCGCCAGCAGCACCCGGGACAACCAAGAGACCCAGTACTTC. This translates into CASSTRDNQETQYF. The V and J genes are TRBV4-1 and TRBJ2-5; D is possibly TRBD1 (6 bases). The length of the CDR3 is 14 residues. Looked up from germline, CDR1 is MGHRA and CDR2 is YSYEKL. V was shortened by 5 bases and J by 0 bases, with 10 bases between the two germline ends.